This T cell receptor beta chain was obtained from a study of identical twins. Regarding the study as a whole: Twin-shared out-of-frame alpha sequences showed excess low generation probability. Whereas memory repertoires showed no such difference, abundant cord blood beta clonotypes carried fewer insertions. Modelling approaches yielded underestimates of out-of-frame TCR alpha sharing between monozygotic twins.

Germline values: CDR1 LGHNA, CDR2 YNFKEQ. The V and J ends lost 3 bases and 6 bases, in that order; junction bases with no gene match: 5. The CDR3 sequence is 15 residues long. One entry per CDR3 protein, called by TCRdb with MiXCR from the 5' RACE reads. The sample records 1.5 million to 2 million distinct CDR3 sequences, about 30% being singletons. Turning to this clonotype: Its specificity is unknown.

The sequence came from a newborn girl in good health. Material for sequencing was cord blood. V is TRBV4-2 and J is TRBJ2-1, with 10 nucleotides matching TRBD2. CDR3 nucleotides: TGTGCCAGCAGCCACAGCGGGAGGGCCTCCAATGAGCAGTTCTTC. Translation: CASSHSGRASNEQFF.